The entry below describes one T cell receptor beta chain. The antigen is not known. These data are taken from a study of T cells in Graves' hyperthyroidism and ophthalmopathy. Overall study results and limits: Using 13 V-J features, a model discriminated ophthalmopathy from stable hyperthyroidism.

The TCR beta CDR3 regions underwent amplification using RNA transcripts as the source. Using the HTBI primer set, a first-round RT-PCR was run on the TCR CDR3. Each CDR3 protein gets one entry after TCRdb re-called the multiplex PCR reads with MiXCR. Altogether roughly 400,000 distinct CDR3 sequences are present, 11% to 15% being singletons, with the ten largest covering 25% to 30%. This CDR3 contains 13 residues. CDR1 and CDR2 from the germline V gene are SGHAT and FQNNGV. V lost 7 bases and J lost 9, with 13 bases in between. The PBMCs had their origin in less than 13 ml of fresh peripheral blood. The receptor comes from a man aged 45 to 65 with Graves' ophthalmopathy. Sample: blood. The gene calls are TRBV11-2 and TRBJ1-6, with a tentative D call TRBD1 (5 bases). The CDR3, as DNA: TGTGCCAGCACCCAGGGTACTAGTTCACCCCTCCACTTT. Translation gives CASTQGTSSPLHF. The whole variable domain, remainder taken from reference TRBV11-2 and TRBJ1-6, is EAGVAQSPRYKIIEKRQSVAFWCNPISGHATLYWYQQILGQGPKLLIQFQNNGVVDDSQLPKDRFSAERLKGVDSTLKIQPAKLEDSAVYLCASTQGTSSPLHFGNGTRLTVT.